A few counts support the clone carrying this T cell receptor (beta chain). This record belongs to a study of technical replicates of blood from several donors. Clones were read by immunoSEQ multiplex PCR, and TCRdb kept only the in-frame ones, dropping some. The sample lists 67,000 or so clones, roughly 92% occurring once. The CDR3 is 11 amino acids. Trimming took off 1 base at V and 7 bases at J, with 5 bases between the two ends. The germline CDR1 and CDR2 sequences are GTSNPN and SVGIG (reference sequence). The genes are TRBV30 and TRBJ2-1; no definite D call. The receptor was derived from a human donor in good health. The sample consisted of T cells isolated from PBMCs. The CDR3 nucleotides are TGTGCCTGGAGTGAGCCTAATGAGCAGTTCTTC. Its translation is CAWSEPNEQFF. Supplemented by reference TRBV30 and TRBJ2-1, the full variable domain reads SQTIHQWPATLVQPVGSPLSLECTVEGTSNPNLYWYRQAAGRGLQLLFYSVGIGQISSEVPQNLSASRPQDRQFILSSKKLLLSDSGFYLCAWSEPNEQFFGPGTRLTVL.